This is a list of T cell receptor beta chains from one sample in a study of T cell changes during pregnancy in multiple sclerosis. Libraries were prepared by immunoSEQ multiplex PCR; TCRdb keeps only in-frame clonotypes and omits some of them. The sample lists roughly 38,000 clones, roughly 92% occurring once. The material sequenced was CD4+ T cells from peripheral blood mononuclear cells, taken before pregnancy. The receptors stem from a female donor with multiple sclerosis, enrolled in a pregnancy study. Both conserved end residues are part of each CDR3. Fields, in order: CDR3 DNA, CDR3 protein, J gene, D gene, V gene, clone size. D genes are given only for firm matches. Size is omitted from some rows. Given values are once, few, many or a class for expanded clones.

CDR3nt: TGTGCCAGCTCACCACCGAAACTAGCGGGAGGGGTTGAGCAGTTCTTC
CDR3aa: CASSPPKLAGGVEQFF
j_gene: TRBJ2-1
d_gene: TRBD2
v_gene: TRBV18
abundance: -

CDR3nt: TGTGCCAGCAGCTTAGAGGCCCCAGGGGCCCCGTTCTTC
CDR3aa: CASSLEAPGAPFF
j_gene: TRBJ2-1
d_gene: -
v_gene: TRBV7-9
abundance: -

CDR3nt: TGTGCCAGCAGCCAAGATGCGAGGGTGGAGACCCAGTACTTC
CDR3aa: CASSQDARVETQYF
j_gene: TRBJ2-5
d_gene: -
v_gene: TRBV4-2
abundance: medium-sized

CDR3nt: TGTGCCACCAGCAGAGATCGGGAGCTGGGGCAGTACTTC
CDR3aa: CATSRDRELGQYF
j_gene: TRBJ2-7
d_gene: -
v_gene: TRBV15
abundance: -

CDR3nt: TGTGCCTGGAGTGTACAATCAGATACGCAGTATTTT
CDR3aa: CAWSVQSDTQYF
j_gene: TRBJ2-3
d_gene: -
v_gene: TRBV30
abundance: -

CDR3nt: TGCGCCACCAGAGCGGGACGGACCTCTGGGGCCAACGTCCTGACTTTC
CDR3aa: CATRAGRTSGANVLTF
j_gene: TRBJ2-6
d_gene: TRBD2
v_gene: TRBV10-1
abundance: -

CDR3nt: TGTGCCAGCAGTTCTGGAACCGGGGGGGGCAACAATGAGCAGTTCTTC
CDR3aa: CASSSGTGGGNNEQFF
j_gene: TRBJ2-1
d_gene: TRBD2
v_gene: TRBV11-3
abundance: -

CDR3nt: TGTGCCAGCAGTTTATGGGGGCGGGGCCATGAGCAGTTCTTC
CDR3aa: CASSLWGRGHEQFF
j_gene: TRBJ2-1
d_gene: -
v_gene: TRBV28
abundance: -

CDR3nt: TGTGCCAGCAGTTGGCAGGCTTCTTTTTACGAGCAGTACTTC
CDR3aa: CASSWQASFYEQYF
j_gene: TRBJ2-7
d_gene: -
v_gene: TRBV6-6
abundance: -

CDR3nt: TGTGCCAGCGTTGAGAGGACTGAAGCTTTCTTT
CDR3aa: CASVERTEAFF
j_gene: TRBJ1-1
d_gene: -
v_gene: TRBV7-9
abundance: -

CDR3nt: TGTGCCAGCGGATTCAAGCGGAACACTGAAGCTTTCTTT
CDR3aa: CASGFKRNTEAFF
j_gene: TRBJ1-1
d_gene: -
v_gene: TRBV7-2
abundance: -

CDR3nt: TGTGCCAGCAGTGCTCTCCCGCAGGGTTTTGAAGCTTTCTTT
CDR3aa: CASSALPQGFEAFF
j_gene: TRBJ1-1
d_gene: -
v_gene: TRBV28
abundance: -

CDR3nt: TGTGCCAGCAGCTTAGTGAGAGGCGGGGAGCTGTTTTTT
CDR3aa: CASSLVRGGELFF
j_gene: TRBJ2-2
d_gene: -
v_gene: TRBV11-2
abundance: -

CDR3nt: TGCGCCAGCACGGGACAGGGACTTGGGGACACTGAAGCTTTCTTT
CDR3aa: CASTGQGLGDTEAFF
j_gene: TRBJ1-1
d_gene: TRBD1
v_gene: TRBV4-3
abundance: -

CDR3nt: TGTGCCAGTAGTAGCAGGCGAAGGATTAATGAAAAACTGTTTTTT
CDR3aa: CASSSRRRINEKLFF
j_gene: TRBJ1-4
d_gene: -
v_gene: TRBV19
abundance: medium-sized

CDR3nt: TGTGCCAGCAGCGACGGGAGTTCCTACGAGCAGTACTTC
CDR3aa: CASSDGSSYEQYF
j_gene: TRBJ2-7
d_gene: -
v_gene: TRBV7-2
abundance: -

CDR3nt: TGTGCCATCAGTGAGTCGTCCGGGACAGGTCCCCAGCCCCAGCATTTT
CDR3aa: CAISESSGTGPQPQHF
j_gene: TRBJ1-5
d_gene: TRBD1
v_gene: TRBV10-3
abundance: -

CDR3nt: TGTGCCAGCAGTACGGACAAGACAGCACAAGAGACCCAGTACTTC
CDR3aa: CASSTDKTAQETQYF
j_gene: TRBJ2-5
d_gene: -
v_gene: TRBV6-5
abundance: once

CDR3nt: TGTGCCAGTAGCCCTCAGGGGTTCTATGGCTACACCTTC
CDR3aa: CASSPQGFYGYTF
j_gene: TRBJ1-2
d_gene: -
v_gene: TRBV19
abundance: -

CDR3nt: TGCGCCAGCAGCCAAGGACAGGGGGCAATTGGGAACTATGGCTACACCTTC
CDR3aa: CASSQGQGAIGNYGYTF
j_gene: TRBJ1-2
d_gene: TRBD1
v_gene: TRBV4-1
abundance: -

CDR3nt: TGTGCCAGCAGCAAAGACAGGAATGCCTATGGCTACACCTTC
CDR3aa: CASSKDRNAYGYTF
j_gene: TRBJ1-2
d_gene: -
v_gene: TRBV5-4
abundance: -

CDR3nt: TGTGCCAGCAGGGGACAGGGGGCTTCAAAAACCTACGAGCAGTACTTC
CDR3aa: CASRGQGASKTYEQYF
j_gene: TRBJ2-7
d_gene: TRBD1
v_gene: TRBV28
abundance: once

CDR3nt: TGCAGCGTTGGAAGGACAGGGTCGGGGGTAGCGGGAGGGCCGGCCTACGAGCAGTACTTC
CDR3aa: CSVGRTGSGVAGGPAYEQYF
j_gene: TRBJ2-7
d_gene: TRBD2
v_gene: TRBV29-1
abundance: once

CDR3nt: TGTGCCAGTAGTATCTCGACATCTAACTATGGCTACACCTTC
CDR3aa: CASSISTSNYGYTF
j_gene: TRBJ1-2
d_gene: -
v_gene: TRBV19
abundance: -

CDR3nt: TGTGCCAGCAGCCCGAGCGGGGCCAGTCCCTACGAGCAGTACTTC
CDR3aa: CASSPSGASPYEQYF
j_gene: TRBJ2-7
d_gene: TRBD2
v_gene: TRBV7-3
abundance: -

CDR3nt: TGCGCCAGCGTCGAGACTAGCGGACCGAACAATGAGCAGTTCTTC
CDR3aa: CASVETSGPNNEQFF
j_gene: TRBJ2-1
d_gene: TRBD2
v_gene: TRBV10-1
abundance: few

CDR3nt: TGTGCCAGCAGCCCAAGGGGGACTAGCGGGCCTTATGAGCAGTTCTTC
CDR3aa: CASSPRGTSGPYEQFF
j_gene: TRBJ2-1
d_gene: TRBD2
v_gene: TRBV9
abundance: -

CDR3nt: TGTGCCAGCAGTTACGAGCGGACAGGGAACTCCGGGGAGCTGTTTTTT
CDR3aa: CASSYERTGNSGELFF
j_gene: TRBJ2-2
d_gene: TRBD1
v_gene: TRBV6-5
abundance: -

CDR3nt: TGTGCTAGTGCCGGGACTAGCGGAACCGGGGAGCTGTTTTTT
CDR3aa: CASAGTSGTGELFF
j_gene: TRBJ2-2
d_gene: TRBD2
v_gene: TRBV12-5
abundance: -

CDR3nt: TGTGCCAGCAGTGGTAGCGGCTTGCGTAACTATGGCTACACCTTC
CDR3aa: CASSGSGLRNYGYTF
j_gene: TRBJ1-2
d_gene: -
v_gene: TRBV2
abundance: once

CDR3nt: TGTGCCAGCAGTCAACCAGTCAATCAGCCCCAGCATTTT
CDR3aa: CASSQPVNQPQHF
j_gene: TRBJ1-5
d_gene: -
v_gene: TRBV28
abundance: -